This entry features one T cell receptor (beta chain) sequence. Its antigen is not identified. The data stem from a study of cytomegalovirus exposure and HLA in healthy donors. Study-level points and caveats: The authors excluded some V segments, including TRBV6-2 and TRBV6-3, as indistinguishable.

Trimming removed 3 bases at V and 0 bases at J, with 8 bases between. This CDR3 spans 14 amino acids. CDR1 is SEHNR and CDR2 is FQNEAQ in the germline V gene (reference sequence). PCR used 60 Vbeta primers and 13 Jbeta primers. Repertoires were generated with immunoSEQ multiplex PCR, while TCRdb's copy carries only in-frame clones and drops some. The table shows under 150,000 clones, with 67% occurring only once. The gene calls are TRBV7-9 and TRBJ2-5, with D tentatively TRBD2 (6 bases). This TCR derives from a man aged 18-30 years in good health and CMV-seropositive. Sequencing was performed on PBMCs. Written as DNA, the CDR3 is TGTGCCAGCAGCTTCCGACTAGACCAAGAGACCCAGTACTTC. Protein: CASSFRLDQETQYF.